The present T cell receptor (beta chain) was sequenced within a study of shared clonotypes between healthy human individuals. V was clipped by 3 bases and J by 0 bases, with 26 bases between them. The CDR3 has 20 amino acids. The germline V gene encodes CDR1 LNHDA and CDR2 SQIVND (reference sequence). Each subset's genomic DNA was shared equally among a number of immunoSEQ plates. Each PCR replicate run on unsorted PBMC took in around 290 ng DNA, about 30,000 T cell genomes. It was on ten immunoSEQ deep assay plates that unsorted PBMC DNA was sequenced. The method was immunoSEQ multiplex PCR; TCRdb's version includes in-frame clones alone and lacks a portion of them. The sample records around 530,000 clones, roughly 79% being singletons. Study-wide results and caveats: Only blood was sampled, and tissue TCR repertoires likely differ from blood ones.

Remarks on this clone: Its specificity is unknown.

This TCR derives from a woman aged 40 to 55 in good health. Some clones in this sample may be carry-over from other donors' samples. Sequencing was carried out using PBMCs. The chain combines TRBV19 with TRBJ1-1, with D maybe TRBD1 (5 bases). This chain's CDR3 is CASSMEAEQAIILLNTEAFF. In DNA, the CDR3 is TGTGCCAGTAGTATGGAGGCGGAACAGGCTATAATTCTGTTGAACACTGAAGCTTTCTTT.